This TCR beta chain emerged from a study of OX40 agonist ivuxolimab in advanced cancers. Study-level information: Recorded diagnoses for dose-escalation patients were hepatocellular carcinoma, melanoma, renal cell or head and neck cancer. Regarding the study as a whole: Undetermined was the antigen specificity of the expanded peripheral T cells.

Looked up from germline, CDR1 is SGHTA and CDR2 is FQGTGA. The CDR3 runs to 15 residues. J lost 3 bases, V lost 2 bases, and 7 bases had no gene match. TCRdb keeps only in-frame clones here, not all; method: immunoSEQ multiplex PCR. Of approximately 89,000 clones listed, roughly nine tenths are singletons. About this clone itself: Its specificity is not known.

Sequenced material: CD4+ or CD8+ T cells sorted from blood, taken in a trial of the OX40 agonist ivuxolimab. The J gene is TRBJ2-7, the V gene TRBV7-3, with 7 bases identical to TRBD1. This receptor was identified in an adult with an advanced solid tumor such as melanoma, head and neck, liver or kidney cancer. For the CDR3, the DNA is TGTGCCAGCAGCTTAGCAGGGCAGGGGGACTACGAGCAGTACTTC. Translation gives CASSLAGQGDYEQYF.